Shown below are 20 T cell receptor beta chains from a single sample sequenced in a study of CD4 T cells in relation to SARS-CoV-2 and coronaviruses. Profiling relied on immunoSEQ multiplex PCR, and the TCRdb table lists in-frame clones only, not all of them. This table has about 17,000 clones, about 80% appearing once. No antigen has been identified for these receptors. Before the COVID-19 pandemic, during about 2011-2019, CD4+ T cells were taken from unexposed donors. After ten to eleven days of culture, CD4+ T cells were isolated. The specimen was CD4+ T cells from PBMCs, cultured in vitro. The receptors derive from a human donor in good health.

This chain connects TRBV18 to TRBJ1-2; no clear D. In germline, CDR1 is KGHSH, CDR2 LQKENI. V was clipped by 3 bases and J by 6 bases, with 17 bases between them. The CDR3 has 15 residues. The CDR3 bases are TGTGCCAGCTCACCCCGGTCGTCGGGCGGGGATGGCTACACCTTC. Encoded protein: CASSPRSSGGDGYTF. Full variable domain (missing parts from reference TRBV18 and TRBJ1-2): NAGVMQNPRHLVRRRGQEARLRCSPMKGHSHVYWYRQLPEEGLKFMVYLQKENIIDESGMPKERFSAEFPKEGPSILRIQQVVRGDSAAYFCASSPRSSGGDGYTFGSGTRLTVV.

The chain recombines TRBV9 with TRBJ1-3; tentative D call: TRBD1 (5 bases). CDR1 and CDR2 from the germline V gene are SGDLS and YYNGEE. This CDR3 is built from 17 residues. The V end was cut by 3 bases, the J end by 0 bases, with 16 bases between. The CDR3 coding sequence is TGTGCCAGCAGCGGAGGGACCTGGGGAGCCTCTGGAAACACCATATATTTT. Translating gives CASSGGTWGASGNTIYF.

This clone was observed a handful of times. The genes are TRBV29-1 and TRBJ2-2, with a weak D call TRBD2 (5 bases). Germline CDR1 SQVTM, CDR2 ANQGSEA. The germline V and J ends were trimmed by 6 bases and 5 bases, with 10 bases remaining between them. The CDR3 is made up of 12 amino acids. This CDR3 is CSVGNPTGELFF. The CDR3 DNA is TGCAGCGTCGGGAACCCAACCGGGGAGCTGTTTTTT.

The chain links TRBV25-1 to TRBJ2-1, with a weak D call TRBD2 (6 bases). This CDR3 comprises 15 residues. The ends were cut back, 1 base at V and 1 base at J, with 8 bases in the middle. In germline, CDR1 is MGHDK, CDR2 SYGVNS. The CDR3: CASSEWAGSYNEQFF. The DNA for the CDR3 is TGTGCCAGCAGTGAATGGGCGGGGTCCTACAATGAGCAGTTCTTC.

This clone was picked up a small number of times. The gene calls are TRBV4-2 and TRBJ2-1, with D unclear. The V gene's germline CDR1 is LGHNA and CDR2 YNFKEQ. The CDR3 is 14 residues long. Trimming shortened V by 0 bases and J by 8 bases, and 11 bases separated the two germline ends. CDR3 amino acids: CASSQDIVSYEQFF. In DNA, the CDR3 is TGTGCCAGCAGCCAAGATATCGTATCGTATGAGCAGTTCTTC.

This clone was detected only a few times. This chain uses TRBV27 with TRBJ2-2, with no clear D. With 6 bases removed from V and 1 base from J, the gap between germline ends came to 0 bases. CDR1 MNHEY and CDR2 SMNVEV come from the germline V gene (reference sequence). The CDR3 sequence is 11 residues long. In DNA, the CDR3 is TGTGCCAGCAGGAACACCGGGGAGCTGTTTTTT. Protein: CASRNTGELFF.

This chain joins TRBV7-9 and TRBJ2-1; D is possibly TRBD2 (5 bases). Trimming removed 5 bases at V and 8 bases at J, with 10 bases between. This CDR3 has 12 amino acids. Per germline, CDR1 SEHNR and CDR2 FQNEAQ (reference sequence). In DNA form, the CDR3 reads TGTGCCAGCAGCCTCGAGGGCTATGAGCAGTTCTTC. It translates to CASSLEGYEQFF. Supplemented by reference TRBV7-9 and TRBJ2-1, the full variable domain reads DTGVSQNPRHKITKRGQNVTFRCDPISEHNRLYWYRQTLGQGPEFLTYFQNEAQLEKSRLLSDRFSAERPKGSFSTLEIQRTEQGDSAMYLCASSLEGYEQFFGPGTRLTVL.

The J gene is TRBJ2-3, the V gene TRBV3-1 (or the pseudogene TRBV3-2); D not resolved. The CDR3 covers 12 residues. V was trimmed by 4 bases and J by 2 bases, leaving 4 bases between them. The germline V gene has CDR1 LGHDT and CDR2 YNNKEL (reference sequence). Here the CDR3 DNA reads TGTGCCAGCAGCCTCTTCACAGATACGCAGTATTTT. It translates to CASSLFTDTQYF.

V is TRBV29-1 and J is TRBJ2-5; D is possibly TRBD1 (6 bases). The CDR3 spans 12 residues. The V end lost 7 bases, the J end lost 1 base, and 10 bases lay between the germline ends. CDR1 is SQVTM and CDR2 is ANQGSEA in the germline V gene. Here the CDR3 DNA reads TGCAGCGGGAGGACAGCCCAAGAGACCCAGTACTTC. It is translated as CSGRTAQETQYF.

The chain has TRBV2 and TRBJ1-2; perhaps TRBD1 as D (5 bases). V was shortened by 5 bases and J by 5 bases, with 15 bases between the two germline ends. The CDR3 is made up of 14 amino acids. Looked up from germline, CDR1 is SNHLY and CDR2 is FYNNEI. CDR3 sequence: CASSYQQGGYGYTF. Written as DNA, the CDR3 is TGTGCCAGCAGTTACCAGCAGGGCGGGTATGGCTACACCTTC.

The sample holds one count of this clone. The chain combines TRBV6-5 with TRBJ2-2; D is ambiguous. Per the germline V gene, CDR1 is MNHEY and CDR2 is SVGAGI. The CDR3 consists of 14 residues. The germline V and J ends were trimmed by 8 bases and 2 bases, with 12 bases remaining between them. DNA for the CDR3: TGTGCCAGCCAGAACCCCCCTAACACCGGGGAGCTGTTTTTT. This sequence encodes CASQNPPNTGELFF.

This chain's CDR3 is CSVDARGTDTQYF. Written as DNA, the CDR3 is TGCAGCGTTGATGCCAGGGGGACAGATACGCAGTATTTT. This chain uses TRBV29-1 with TRBJ2-3; 7 positions match TRBD1. CDR1 is SQVTM and CDR2 is ANQGSEA in the germline V gene. CDR3 length: 13 residues. The V segment lost 3 bases and the J segment 3 bases; nucleotides outside the gene matches: 3.

This chain links TRBV19 with TRBJ2-5; D gene uncertain. This CDR3 comprises 14 residues. In germline, CDR1 is LNHDA, CDR2 SQIVND (reference sequence). V was trimmed by 10 bases and J by 5 bases, leaving 20 bases between them. The CDR3, as DNA: TGTGCCACTTCAGGCATAGGGTGGTTGGAGACCCAGTACTTC. Translated, it gives CATSGIGWLETQYF.

This clone is large (0.1 to 1%) by share. The J gene is TRBJ1-5, the V gene TRBV6-1; the D is unclear. The V end was cut by 2 bases, the J end by 3 bases, with 8 bases between. Germline V gene sequence: CDR1 MNHNS, CDR2 SASEGT. CDR3 length: 14 residues. CDR3 nucleotides: TGTGCCAGCAGTGAACGAATATTCAATCAGCCCCAGCATTTT. Its protein is CASSERIFNQPQHF.

V and J are TRBV5-1 and TRBJ2-3; D is uncertain. Between the trimmed V and J ends, which lost 4 bases and 3 bases, there was a span of 15 bases. Germline values: CDR1 SGHRS, CDR2 YFSETQ. The CDR3 sequence is 15 residues long. In DNA, the CDR3 is TGCGCCAGCAGCGTAGCTGCCGTCAGAACAGATACGCAGTATTTT. The encoded protein is CASSVAAVRTDTQYF.

V usage is TRBV12-5 and J usage is TRBJ2-4; D not resolved. CDR1 is LGHNT, CDR2 FRNRAP, per germline. CDR3 length equals 14 residues. Trimming took 1 base from V and 15 from J, leaving 19 bases between them. The CDR3 nucleotides read TGTGCTAGTGGTTTGGAGGCGGCTACCCTGGCTTTGTACTTC. Translated, it gives CASGLEAATLALYF. The full variable domain, completed using reference TRBV12-5 and TRBJ2-4, is DARVTQTPRHKVTEMGQEVTMRCQPILGHNTVFWYRQTMMQGLELLAYFRNRAPLDDSGMPKDRFSAEMPDATLATLKIQPSEPRDSAVYFCASGLEAATLALYFGAGTRLSVL.

J is TRBJ1-3 and V is TRBV10-3, with unresolved D. Trimming stripped 0 bases from V and 0 bases from J, with 6 bases between. Looked up from germline, CDR1 is ENHRY and CDR2 is SYGVKD. This CDR3 is 15 amino acids long. For the CDR3, the DNA is TGTGCCATCAGTGAGTCGGTAACCTCTGGAAACACCATATATTTT. Encoded protein: CAISESVTSGNTIYF.

A few counts support this clone. The chain has TRBV19 and TRBJ2-2; 9 nucleotides line up with TRBD1. Germline V CDR1 and CDR2: LNHDA, SQIVND (reference sequence). The ends lost 5 bases at V and 4 bases at J; junction bases unmatched: 11. The CDR3 consists of 17 residues. The DNA for the CDR3 is TGTGCCAGTAGTTCGGAAACAGGGGGCGTTGGCACCGGGGAGCTGTTTTTT. Translated: CASSSETGGVGTGELFF.

The V gene is TRBV6-5, the J gene TRBJ1-1; 7 bases map to TRBD1. Germline V gene sequence: CDR1 MNHEY, CDR2 SVGAGI. V shed 6 bases, J shed 10 bases, and the junction held 8 bases outside the gene matches. The CDR3 runs to 12 residues. CDR3 in DNA: TGTGCCAGCAGCCGCAGGGGGGAGGGAGCTTTCTTT. Amino acids: CASSRRGEGAFF.

J is TRBJ2-3 and V is TRBV7-7; D assignment may be TRBD1 or TRBD2 (6 bases each). V lost 2 bases and J 1 base, leaving 10 bases between the germline ends. From germline, CDR1 is SSHAT and CDR2 FNYEAQ (reference sequence). The CDR3 is 15 residues long. This chain's CDR3 is CASSLLGGRTDTQYF. The CDR3 nucleotides read TGTGCCAGCAGCTTATTGGGGGGCCGCACAGATACGCAGTATTTT.